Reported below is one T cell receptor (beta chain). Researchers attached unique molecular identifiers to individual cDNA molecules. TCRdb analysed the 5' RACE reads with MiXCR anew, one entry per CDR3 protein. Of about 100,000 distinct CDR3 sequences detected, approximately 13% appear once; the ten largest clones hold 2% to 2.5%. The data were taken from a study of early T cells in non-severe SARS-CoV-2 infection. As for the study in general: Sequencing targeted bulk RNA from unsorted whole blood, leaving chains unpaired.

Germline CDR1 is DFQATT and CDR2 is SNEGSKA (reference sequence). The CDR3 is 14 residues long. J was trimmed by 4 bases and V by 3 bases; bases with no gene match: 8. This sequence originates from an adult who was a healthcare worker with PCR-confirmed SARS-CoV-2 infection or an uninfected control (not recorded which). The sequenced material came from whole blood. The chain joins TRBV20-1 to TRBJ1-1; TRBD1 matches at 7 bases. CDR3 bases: TGCAGTGCTAGTGACCCACAGGGGAGCACTGAAGCTTTCTTT. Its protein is CSASDPQGSTEAFF.